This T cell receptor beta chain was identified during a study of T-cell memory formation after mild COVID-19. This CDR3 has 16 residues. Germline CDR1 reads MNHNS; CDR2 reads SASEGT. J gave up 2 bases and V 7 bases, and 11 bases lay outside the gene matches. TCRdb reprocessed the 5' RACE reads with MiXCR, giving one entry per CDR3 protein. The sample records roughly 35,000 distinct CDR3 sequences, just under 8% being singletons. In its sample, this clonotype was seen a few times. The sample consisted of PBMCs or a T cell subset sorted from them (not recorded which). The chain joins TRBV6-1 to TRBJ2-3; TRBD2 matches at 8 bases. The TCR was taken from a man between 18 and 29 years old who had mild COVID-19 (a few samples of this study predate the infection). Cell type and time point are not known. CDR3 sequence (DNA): TGTGCCAGCACCATCGGCTTAGCGGGGCCCACAGATACGCAGTATTTT. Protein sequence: CASTIGLAGPTDTQYF.